These 14 T cell receptor beta chains were sequenced from one sample in a study of memory CD4+ T cells and cytomegalovirus serostatus. Data came from immunoSEQ multiplex PCR; TCRdb stores just in-frame clones and leaves some out. This sample carries some 45,000 clones, around four fifths of them seen once, and the ten largest clones take more than 0.95%. The sort gate was single viable CD3+CD4+CD8-CD45RO+ cells for memory CD4+ T cells. Source material: memory CD4+ T cells from blood. The receptor set was obtained from an adult in good health and CMV-seropositive.

The chain recombines TRBV6-5 with TRBJ2-1, with a tentative D call TRBD2 (6 bases). The germline V and J ends were trimmed by 6 bases and 8 bases, with 17 bases remaining between them. Germline V gives CDR1 MNHEY, CDR2 SVGAGI. This CDR3 contains 14 residues. The CDR3 nucleotides are TGTGCCAGCAGCCCCGGGACTCGGGCCGATGAGCAGTTCTTC. It translates to CASSPGTRADEQFF.

V and J are TRBV5-6 and TRBJ2-3; D unresolved. This CDR3 comprises 11 residues. The ends were cut back, 4 bases at V and 2 bases at J, with 2 bases in the middle. CDR1 is SGHDT and CDR2 is YYEEEE in the germline V gene. The DNA of the CDR3 is TGTGCCAGCAGCCCCACAGATACGCAGTATTTT. Its protein is CASSPTDTQYF.

The chain recombines TRBV9 with TRBJ1-6, with D hard to call. The CDR3 spans 14 residues. V lost 3 bases, J lost 6 bases, and 10 bases lay in between. CDR1 is SGDLS, CDR2 YYNGEE, per germline. CDR3 protein: CASSDPGSNSPLHF. In DNA form, the CDR3 reads TGTGCCAGCAGCGACCCGGGTTCTAATTCACCCCTCCACTTT.

This clone is labeled medium-sized. In DNA form, the CDR3 reads TGTGCCAGCAGTGAAGTAGGAGGCGGTCTGGGTCTGTTTTTT. Protein product: CASSEVGGGLGLFF. J is TRBJ1-4 and V is TRBV6-1, with D unresolved. The CDR3 is made up of 14 amino acids. Trimming shortened V by 1 base and J by 14 bases, and 17 bases separated the two germline ends. Germline V gene data show CDR1 as MNHNS and CDR2 as SASEGT.

This clone showed up just a few times. J is TRBJ1-1 and V is TRBV5-1, with 8 bases fitting TRBD1. From germline, CDR1 is SGHRS and CDR2 YFSETQ. J was trimmed by 1 base and V by 4 bases; bases with no gene match: 6. This CDR3 has 15 residues. CDR3 amino acids: CASSLPTGANTEAFF. The DNA of the CDR3 is TGCGCCAGCAGCCTCCCGACAGGGGCGAACACTGAAGCTTTCTTT.

The chain uses TRBV12-5 and TRBJ1-1; possible D gene TRBD1, 6 bases. The germline V gene has CDR1 LGHNT and CDR2 FRNRAP. This CDR3 is built from 14 residues. V was shortened by 5 bases and J by 4 bases, with 14 bases between the two germline ends. As DNA, the CDR3 is TGTGCTAGTGGTAAGGGGGGCAAGGTCACTGAAGCTTTCTTT. Translation gives CASGKGGKVTEAFF. Variable domain in full (rest from reference TRBV12-5 and TRBJ1-1): DARVTQTPRHKVTEMGQEVTMRCQPILGHNTVFWYRQTMMQGLELLAYFRNRAPLDDSGMPKDRFSAEMPDATLATLKIQPSEPRDSAVYFCASGKGGKVTEAFFGQGTRLTVV.

As to this clone: The junction and the germline gene differ at one end; a read error may be behind it. This chain joins TRBV7-7 and TRBJ2-2; no clear D. The CDR3 contains 14 residues. The germline V gene encodes CDR1 SSHAT and CDR2 FNYEAQ (reference sequence). For the CDR3, the DNA is TGTGCTAGCAGCATAGGGCCGAACACCGGGGAGCTGTTTTTT. Translation gives CASSIGPNTGELFF.

Only a few counts were recorded for this clone. The chain couples TRBV7-2 to TRBJ2-5, with TRBD2 matching 8 bases. Germline V gene data show CDR1 as SGHTA and CDR2 as FQGNSA. The ends lost 5 bases at V and 9 bases at J; junction bases unmatched: 8. The CDR3 is made up of 13 amino acids. CDR3 in amino acids: CASSTSGIGPQYF. Here the CDR3 DNA reads TGTGCCAGCAGCACTAGCGGAATAGGGCCCCAGTACTTC.

The V and J genes are TRBV10-3 and TRBJ2-7, with 11 bases aligning to TRBD2. The CDR3 is 15 residues long. Per the germline V gene, CDR1 is ENHRY and CDR2 is SYGVKD. V gave up 8 bases and J gave up 5 bases; unmatched junction bases: 11. The CDR3 reads CAIESGGLAVNEQYF. CDR3 in DNA: TGTGCCATCGAGTCGGGGGGACTAGCGGTAAACGAGCAGTACTTC.

The chain joins TRBV5-4 to TRBJ2-7; 7 nucleotides align to TRBD2. Trimming removed 0 bases from V and 4 bases from J; junction bases left unmatched: 10. The germline CDR1 and CDR2 sequences are SGHNT and YYREEE (reference sequence). CDR3 length equals 16 residues. Here the CDR3 DNA reads TGTGCCAGCAGCTTGGTAGGCGGGGGTCGACCTTACGAGCAGTACTTC. This gives the protein CASSLVGGGRPYEQYF.

The V and J genes are TRBV11-3 and TRBJ2-1; either TRBD1 or TRBD2 may fit D (5 bases each). This CDR3 region has 15 residues. The V end was cut by 3 bases, the J end by 5 bases, with 14 bases between. The germline CDR1 and CDR2 sequences are SGHNT and YENEEA. The CDR3 DNA is TGTGCCAGCAGCTTCTCCCCGGGACGAGACAATGAGCAGTTCTTC. Its translation: CASSFSPGRDNEQFF. The entire variable domain, with the rest obtained from reference TRBV11-3 and TRBJ2-1, is as follows: EAGVVQSPRYKIIEKKQPVAFWCNPISGHNTLYWYLQNLGQGPELLIRYENEEAVDDSQLPKDRFSAERLKGVDSTLKIQPAELGDSAVYLCASSFSPGRDNEQFFGPGTRLTVL.

The V gene is TRBV7-2, the J gene TRBJ2-3, with D maybe TRBD2 (5 bases). Germline-derived CDR1 and CDR2 are SGHTA and FQGNSA. Trimming stripped 4 bases from V and 6 bases from J, with 14 bases between. CDR3 length: 14 residues. The DNA for the CDR3 is TGTGCCAGCAGCTCAGACTTTTCGGGGGATACGCAGTATTTT. It yields the protein CASSSDFSGDTQYF.

This sequence joins TRBV9 and TRBJ2-5; D is ambiguous. Looked up from germline, CDR1 is SGDLS and CDR2 is YYNGEE. Between the trimmed V and J ends, which lost 1 base and 5 bases, there was a span of 6 bases. The CDR3 sequence is 12 residues long. The CDR3 nucleotides are TGTGCCAGCAGCGTAAATTTCGAGACCCAGTACTTC. This sequence encodes CASSVNFETQYF.

V is TRBV7-9 and J is TRBJ2-7, with D perhaps TRBD1 (6 bases). Trimming removed 5 bases at V and 4 bases at J, with 12 bases between. The germline CDR1 and CDR2 sequences are SEHNR and FQNEAQ (reference sequence). The CDR3 contains 13 residues. The CDR3 loop is CASSRQARYEQYF. The CDR3 DNA follows: TGTGCCAGCAGCCGACAGGCCCGATACGAGCAGTACTTC.